The 17 T cell receptor beta chains in this list originate from one sample, sequenced in a study of breast tumors, draining lymph nodes, adjacent tissues. The lymph nodes were axillary draining lymph nodes from breast cancer patients. MiXCR, applied by TCRdb to the multiplex PCR reads, yields one record per CDR3 protein. In the table there are about 230,000 distinct CDR3 sequences, about 30% of which are singletons. What was sequenced was axillary lymph node tissue. Receptor source: a female donor with breast cancer. Some clones in this sample may be carry-over from other donors' samples.

This chain connects TRBV11-2 to TRBJ2-2; unclear D gene. The V gene's germline CDR1 is SGHAT and CDR2 FQNNGV. Trimming took 5 bases from V and 8 from J, leaving 18 bases between them. The length of the CDR3 is 15 residues. CDR3 region: CASSGVSGSPGELFF. Here the CDR3 DNA reads TGTGCCAGCAGCGGAGTGTCAGGTTCCCCGGGGGAGCTGTTTTTT.

This clonotype was counted many times. The chain has TRBV30 and TRBJ1-4, with TRBD1 matching 7 bases. V lost 2 bases to trimming and J lost 5 bases; unmatched junction nucleotides: 5. The CDR3 is 14 residues long. In germline, CDR1 is GTSNPN, CDR2 SVGIG (reference sequence). The CDR3 region is CAWSTGTVNEKLFF. The CDR3 nucleotides are TGTGCCTGGAGTACCGGGACAGTGAATGAAAAACTGTTTTTT.

This clonotype was detected ten times or more. The chain uses TRBV20-1 and TRBJ2-7, with 8 bases that match TRBD2. Germline CDR1 is DFQATT and CDR2 is SNEGSKA (reference sequence). The CDR3 has 16 residues. Trimming took 4 bases from V and 5 from J; bases not matched to a gene: 16. The CDR3 sequence is CSATRVSAGGGNEQYF. For the CDR3, the DNA is TGCAGTGCTACCCGGGTTTCTGCGGGAGGTGGGAACGAGCAGTACTTC.

This clonotype was picked up many times. The chain couples TRBV20-1 to TRBJ2-5; D tentatively fits TRBD1 or TRBD2 (5 bases each). This CDR3 is built from 15 residues. Trimming cost V 4 bases and J 4 bases, with 19 bases left between them. CDR1 and CDR2 from the germline V gene are DFQATT and SNEGSKA (reference sequence). The CDR3 is CSAKVYGGSGETQYF. The CDR3 DNA follows: TGCAGTGCTAAGGTTTATGGGGGTTCGGGAGAGACCCAGTACTTC.

This clonotype occurred many times. V usage is TRBV20-1 and J usage is TRBJ2-7; 7 nucleotides line up with TRBD2. The V gene end was trimmed by 5 bases and the J gene end by 0 bases; junction bases not matched to a gene: 13. This CDR3 region has 16 residues. Germline CDR1 DFQATT, CDR2 SNEGSKA (reference sequence). CDR3 sequence reads: CSALGLADLSSYEQYF. CDR3 nucleotide sequence: TGCAGTGCTCTGGGGCTAGCGGACCTGAGCTCCTACGAGCAGTACTTC.

The chain couples TRBV7-8 to TRBJ2-2, with TRBD2 matching 7 bases. With 7 bases clipped from V and 4 bases from J, the junction kept 12 bases outside the gene matches. From germline, CDR1 is SGHVS and CDR2 FQNEAQ. This CDR3 contains 16 residues. This chain's CDR3 is CASTGTGGRVTGELFF. CDR3 bases: TGTGCCAGCACTGGAACCGGGGGGAGGGTCACCGGGGAGCTGTTTTTT.

This clonotype was counted between two and nine times. At one of its ends the junction is not consistent with the germline gene, which may arise from a read error. The gene calls are TRBV19 and TRBJ2-7, with TRBD2 identical over 10 bases. Germline loops: CDR1 LNHDA, CDR2 SQIVND (reference sequence). The CDR3 consists of 14 residues. CDR3 residues: CASSFSGRSYGQYF. CDR3 coding DNA: TGTGCCAGTAGTTTTAGCGGGAGGTCGTACGGGCAGTACTTC. The complete variable domain, with remaining parts taken from reference TRBV19 and TRBJ2-7, reads DGGITQSPKYLFRKEGQNVTLSCEQNLNHDAMYWYRQDPGQGLRLIYYSQIVNDFQKGDIAEGYSVSREKKESFPLTVTSAQKNPTAFYLCASSFSGRSYGQYFGPGTRLTVT.

This clonotype was seen many times. The chain links TRBV20-1 to TRBJ2-7, with 10 bases identical to TRBD2. The CDR3 consists of 16 residues. Germline V gene sequence: CDR1 DFQATT, CDR2 SNEGSKA (reference sequence). V was pared by 1 base and J by 0 bases, with 6 bases of the junction left unmatched. The chain's CDR3 is CSARGLAGAFSYEQYF. CDR3 DNA: TGCAGTGCTAGAGGACTAGCGGGCGCTTTCTCCTACGAGCAGTACTTC.

This clonotype was recorded many times. This chain connects TRBV28 to TRBJ1-4; TRBD1 is a possible D gene (6 bases). The CDR3 contains 17 residues. Germline CDR1 MDHEN, CDR2 SYDVKM. Trimming stripped 5 bases from V and 1 base from J, with 17 bases between. The CDR3 region is CASSPTGPEGTNEKLFF. The CDR3 DNA reads TGTGCCAGCAGTCCGACAGGCCCGGAGGGAACTAATGAAAAACTGTTTTTT.

The chain is built from TRBV5-5 and TRBJ1-6, with D hard to call. Per the germline V gene, CDR1 is SGHKS and CDR2 is YYEKEE (reference sequence). With 0 bases removed from V and 7 bases from J, the gap between germline ends came to 11 bases. The CDR3 length is 15 residues. The CDR3 protein is CASSLGGVGNSPLHF. In nucleotides, the CDR3 is TGTGCCAGCAGCTTGGGTGGGGTAGGGAATTCACCCCTCCACTTT.

In its sample, this clonotype was seen once. V and J are TRBV20-1 and TRBJ2-1, with D possibly matching TRBD2 (5 bases). CDR1 and CDR2 (germline): DFQATT, SNEGSKA (reference sequence). Trimming cost V 6 bases and J 9 bases, with 21 bases left between them. This CDR3 contains 14 residues. CDR3: CSASPGTVVTEQFF. In nucleotides, the CDR3 is TGCAGTGCCAGTCCGGGAACAGTTGTCACTGAGCAGTTCTTC.

In its sample, this clonotype was seen many times. The chain carries TRBV2 and TRBJ1-2; TRBD1 aligns across 11 bases. The germline CDR1 and CDR2 sequences are SNHLY and FYNNEI. This CDR3 comprises 14 residues. V trimming: 8 bases; J trimming: 1 base; junction bases outside the gene matches: 3. The CDR3 region has the DNA TGTGCCAGCCTGGGACAGGGGGGTAACTATGGCTACACCTTC. Translating it yields CASLGQGGNYGYTF. Filled out from reference TRBV2 and TRBJ1-2, the complete variable domain reads EPEVTQTPSHQVTQMGQEVILRCVPISNHLYFYWYRQILGQKVEFLVSFYNNEISEKSEIFDDQFSVERPDGSNFTLKIRSTKLEDSAMYFCASLGQGGNYGYTFGSGTRLTVV.

This clonotype appeared many times. CDR3: CASSFWTSGSYEQYF. Written as DNA, the CDR3 is TGTGCCAGCAGCTTTTGGACTAGCGGATCCTACGAGCAGTACTTC. The rearrangement joins TRBV5-6 to TRBJ2-7; 10 bases fit TRBD2. Germline values: CDR1 SGHDT, CDR2 YYEEEE. Trimming took 2 bases from V and 1 from J; bases not matched to a gene: 3. CDR3 length: 15 amino acids.

About this clonotype: This may come from a read error, since a much larger clone is one base off. The rearrangement uses TRBV12-3 or TRBV12-4 and TRBJ2-5; 14 nucleotides match TRBD2. Unmatched junction bases numbered 11, after V lost 6 bases and J lost 5 bases. The CDR3 covers 17 residues. The CDR3 here is CASSFGTSGRARETQYF. Written as DNA, the CDR3 is TGTGCCAGCAGCTTCGGGACTAGCGGGAGAGCTAGGGAGACCCAGTACTTC.

This clonotype was detected many times. DNA for the CDR3: TGTGCCTGGGAGCCAGCGGACAATGAGCAGTTCTTC. Protein product: CAWEPADNEQFF. J is TRBJ2-1 and V is TRBV30; possibly TRBD2 for D (5 bases). The CDR3 extends over 12 amino acids. Germline CDR1 and CDR2: GTSNPN and SVGIG (reference sequence). Trimming removed 5 bases from V and 5 bases from J, with 10 bases in between.

The V call is TRBV2, the J call TRBJ2-1, with TRBD2 as a possible D gene (6 bases). Germline V gives CDR1 SNHLY, CDR2 FYNNEI. The CDR3 is made up of 11 amino acids. Trimming cost V 2 bases and J 13 bases, with 9 bases left between them. CDR3 bases: TGTGCCAGCAGTGAAAGGGACTCACAGTTCTTC. Its protein product is CASSERDSQFF.

This clonotype was recorded at least ten times. V gene TRBV4-2 combines with J gene TRBJ2-2; 8 bases fit TRBD2. Germline CDR1 and CDR2: LGHNA and YNFKEQ. The V segment lost 5 bases and the J segment 2 bases; nucleotides outside the gene matches: 7. The CDR3 runs to 16 residues. CDR3 coding DNA: TGTGCCAGCAGCTCCTCCGGGACTAGTAACACCGGGGAGCTGTTTTTT. Its translation: CASSSSGTSNTGELFF.